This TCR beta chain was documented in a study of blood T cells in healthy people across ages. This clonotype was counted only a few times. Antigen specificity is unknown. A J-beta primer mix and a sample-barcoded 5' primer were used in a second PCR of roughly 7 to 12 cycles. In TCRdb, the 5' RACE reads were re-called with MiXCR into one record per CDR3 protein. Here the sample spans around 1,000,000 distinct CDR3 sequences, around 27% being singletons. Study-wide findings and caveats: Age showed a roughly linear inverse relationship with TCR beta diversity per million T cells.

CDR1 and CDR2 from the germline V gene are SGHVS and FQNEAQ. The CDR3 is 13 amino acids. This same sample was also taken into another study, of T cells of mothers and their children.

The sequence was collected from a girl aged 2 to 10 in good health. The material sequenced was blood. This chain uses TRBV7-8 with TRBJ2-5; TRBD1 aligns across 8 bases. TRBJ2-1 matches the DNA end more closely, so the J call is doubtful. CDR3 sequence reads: CASSPDRAGEQFF. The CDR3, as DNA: TGTGCCAGCAGCCCGGACAGGGCGGGTGAGCAGTTCTTC.